This T cell receptor (beta chain) is from a study of T cells in localized non-small cell lung cancer. General study findings and limits: Tumor samples were not multi-region, leaving intratumor heterogeneity unexcluded. A median of approximately 50 of the top 100 tumor clones appeared in adjacent lung, which was paired and uninvolved.

Using immunoSEQ multiplex PCR, the repertoire was profiled, and TCRdb retains in-frame clones only, with some absent. This repertoire shows tens of thousands of clones, roughly 90% found once; its top ten account for 22%. Details on this clone: Its antigen is unidentified.

Germline V gene data show CDR1 as SGHVS and CDR2 as FQNEAQ. The CDR3 has 12 amino acids. Trimming took 1 base from V and 5 from J, leaving 5 bases between them. This sequence joins TRBV7-8 and TRBJ1-1; unclear D gene. This material consisted of peripheral blood, taken before any cancer treatment. The sequence was collected from a man aged 40-75 years with stage I squamous cell lung carcinoma. CDR3 amino acids: CASSLERTEAFF. For the CDR3, the DNA is TGTGCCAGCAGCTTAGAGAGGACTGAAGCTTTCTTT.